This T cell receptor (beta chain) comes out of a study of blood T cell repertoires in COVID-19. Germline CDR1 is SGDLS and CDR2 is YYNGEE. V was clipped by 2 bases and J by 1 base; unmatched bases: 2. The CDR3 extends over 15 amino acids. Authors' processing steps: Amplification from reference gene primers served as the basis for estimated nucleated cell counts. Only in-frame clones appear in the TCRdb table, and some are missing; sequencing was by immunoSEQ multiplex PCR. V and J calls and clone size are given by that table; D and trimming were obtained from the DNA. The table lists around 140,000 clones, 75% to 90% of them singletons.

The V and J genes are TRBV9 and TRBJ2-1; 8 nucleotides align to TRBD1. The sample comprised peripheral blood. This TCR was sampled from a man in his fifties or sixties who had recovered from COVID-19. CDR3 sequence (DNA): TGTGCCAGCAGCGTGACAGGGGATTCCTACAATGAGCAGTTCTTC. Its translation: CASSVTGDSYNEQFF.